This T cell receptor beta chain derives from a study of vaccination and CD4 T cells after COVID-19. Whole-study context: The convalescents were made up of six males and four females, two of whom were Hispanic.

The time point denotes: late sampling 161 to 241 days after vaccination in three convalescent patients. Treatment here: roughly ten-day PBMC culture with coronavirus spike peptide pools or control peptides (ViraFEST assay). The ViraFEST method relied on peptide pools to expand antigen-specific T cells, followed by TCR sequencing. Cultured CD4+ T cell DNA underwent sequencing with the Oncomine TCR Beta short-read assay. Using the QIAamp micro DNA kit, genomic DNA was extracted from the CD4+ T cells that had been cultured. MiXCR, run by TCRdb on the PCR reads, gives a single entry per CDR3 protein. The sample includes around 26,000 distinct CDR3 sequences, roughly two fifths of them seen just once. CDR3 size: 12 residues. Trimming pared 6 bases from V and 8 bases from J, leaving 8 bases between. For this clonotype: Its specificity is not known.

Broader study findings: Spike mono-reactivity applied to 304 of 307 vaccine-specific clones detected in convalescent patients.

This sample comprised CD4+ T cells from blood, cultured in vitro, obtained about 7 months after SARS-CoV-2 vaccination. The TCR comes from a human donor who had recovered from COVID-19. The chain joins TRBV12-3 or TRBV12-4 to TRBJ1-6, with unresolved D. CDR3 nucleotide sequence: TGTGCCAGCAGCCCGGGGTATTCACCCCTCCACTTT. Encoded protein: CASSPGYSPLHF.